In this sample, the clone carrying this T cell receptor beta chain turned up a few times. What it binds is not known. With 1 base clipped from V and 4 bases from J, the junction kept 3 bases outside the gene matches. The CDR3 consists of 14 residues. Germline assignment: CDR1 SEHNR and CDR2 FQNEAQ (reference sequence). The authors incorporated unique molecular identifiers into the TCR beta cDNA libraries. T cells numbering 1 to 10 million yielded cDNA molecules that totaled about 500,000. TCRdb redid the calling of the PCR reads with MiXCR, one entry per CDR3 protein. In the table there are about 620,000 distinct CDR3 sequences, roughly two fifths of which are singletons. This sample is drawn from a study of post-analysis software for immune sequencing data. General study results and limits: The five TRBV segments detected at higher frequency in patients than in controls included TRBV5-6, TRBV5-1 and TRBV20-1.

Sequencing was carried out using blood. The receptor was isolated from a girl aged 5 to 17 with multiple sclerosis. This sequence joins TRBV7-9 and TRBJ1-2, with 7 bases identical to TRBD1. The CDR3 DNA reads TGTGCCAGCAGCTTAGGAGGGGGCCTCTATGGCTACACCTTC. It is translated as CASSLGGGLYGYTF.